A single sample is the source of the 28 T cell receptor beta chains below, sequenced in a study of blood T cells in healthy people across ages. Using a J-beta primer mix together with a sample-barcoded 5' primer, a second PCR was run for roughly 6 to 12 cycles. Each CDR3 protein gets one entry after TCRdb re-called the 5' RACE reads with MiXCR. This table has over 600,000 distinct CDR3 sequences, approximately 21% appearing once. The material sequenced was blood. The receptors originated from a man between 70 and 80 years old in good health.

Turning to this clonotype: Germline and junction disagree at one end, which may indicate a read error. The chain has TRBV6-1 and TRBJ2-5; the D gene is possibly TRBD1 (5 bases). This CDR3 region has 14 residues. Germline V gene sequence: CDR1 MNHNS, CDR2 SASEGT. CDR3: CASSGRQSQETQHF. DNA for the CDR3: TGTGCCAGCAGTGGACGACAGAGTCAAGAGACCCAGCACTTC.

Concerning this clonotype: Since no conserved phenylalanine or tryptophan closes the CDR3, a read error is the likely cause. V is TRBV10-3 and J is TRBJ1-4; no clear D. V was clipped by 0 bases and J by 4 bases, with 6 bases between them. CDR1 is ENHRY, CDR2 SYGVKD, per germline. The length of the CDR3 is 14 residues. CDR3 in amino acids: CAISESGSNEKLFS. The CDR3 DNA sequence: TGTGCCATCAGTGAGTCGGGCAGTAATGAAAAACTGTTTTCT.

The table lists this clonotype with many counts. The chain links TRBV10-1 to TRBJ2-5, with D perhaps being TRBD1 or TRBD2 (5 bases each). V gave up 4 bases and J gave up 3 bases, with 9 bases separating them. CDR3 size: 13 residues. CDR1 and CDR2 from the germline V gene are WNHNN and SYGVQD (reference sequence). The CDR3 protein is CASSGGTEETQYF. CDR3 DNA sequence: TGCGCCAGCAGTGGTGGGACGGAAGAGACCCAGTACTTC.

This clonotype was seen a handful of times. The chain employs TRBV12-3 or TRBV12-4 and TRBJ2-5; D tentatively reads TRBD1 or TRBD2 (6 bases each). The J call is uncertain, as TRBJ2-7 better fits the DNA end. The CDR3 contains 13 residues. The CDR3, as DNA: TGTGCCAGCAGTTTGGCCGGGGGCATCGAGCAGTACTTC. Its protein product is CASSLAGGIEQYF.

The sample holds many counts of this clonotype. J is TRBJ2-7 and V is TRBV11-2; 8 bases map to TRBD1. Germline trimming cut 0 bases from V and 3 bases from J; bases unmatched to any gene: 4. The CDR3 is 15 residues long. CDR1 is SGHAT and CDR2 is FQNNGV in the germline V gene. The CDR3 region is CASSLEPGQGYEQYF. CDR3 nucleotide sequence: TGTGCCAGCAGCTTAGAACCCGGACAGGGCTACGAGCAGTACTTC.

This clonotype was found a few times. The chain uses TRBV12-3 or TRBV12-4 and TRBJ1-4, with 8 bases that match TRBD1. After removal of 4 bases from V and 5 bases from J, the junction contained 6 bases not matched to a gene. The CDR3 runs 15 residues. The CDR3 DNA reads TGTGCCAGCAGTTCCAACAGGGGGTTCAATGAAAAACTGTTTTTT. It codes for CASSSNRGFNEKLFF.

This clonotype has only a few counts. The V gene is TRBV10-3, the J gene TRBJ2-3, with 9 nucleotides matching TRBD2. The CDR3 is 14 amino acids. Looked up from germline, CDR1 is ENHRY and CDR2 is SYGVKD. After removal of 6 bases from V and 4 bases from J, the junction contained 5 bases not matched to a gene. The CDR3 loop reads CAISGTSSADTQYF. CDR3 bases: TGTGCCATCAGCGGGACTAGCAGCGCAGATACGCAGTATTTT.

The sample holds many counts of this clonotype. The CDR3 reads CASSEVWEETQYF. CDR3 sequence (DNA): TGTGCCAGCAGTGAAGTGTGGGAGGAGACCCAGTACTTC. This sequence joins TRBV6-1 and TRBJ2-5; perhaps TRBD2 as D (5 bases). The CDR3 has 13 amino acids. CDR1 is MNHNS and CDR2 is SASEGT in the germline V gene. Deletions cut 1 base from V and 5 bases from J, with 8 bases between.

This clonotype showed up just a few times. The gene calls are TRBV27 and TRBJ2-5, with a tentative D call TRBD2 (5 bases). Near its end, the DNA agrees better with TRBJ2-7, so the J call may be wrong. Per germline, CDR1 MNHEY and CDR2 SMNVEV (reference sequence). CDR3 length: 15 amino acids. This CDR3 is CASRTNRERDYEQYF. The CDR3 nucleotides read TGTGCCAGCAGGACCAATAGGGAGAGGGACTACGAGCAGTACTTC.

The genes are TRBV29-1 and TRBJ2-5, with D possibly being TRBD2 (6 bases). The closer fit of TRBJ2-1 to the DNA end suggests the J call may be wrong. The CDR3 covers 13 residues. Germline values: CDR1 SQVTM, CDR2 ANQGSEA. This CDR3 is CSVETSPSNEQFF. CDR3 bases: TGCAGCGTTGAAACTAGCCCGTCGAATGAGCAGTTCTTC.

A few counts support this clonotype. The J gene is TRBJ2-1, the V gene TRBV20-1; 14 nucleotides agree with TRBD2. Germline CDR1 reads DFQATT; CDR2 reads SNEGSKA (reference sequence). This CDR3 spans 14 amino acids. Here the CDR3 reads CTGTSGRVDNEQFF. The CDR3 bases are TGCACCGGGACTAGCGGGAGAGTAGACAATGAGCAGTTCTTC.

The chain employs TRBV20-1 and TRBJ2-1; D unresolved. The length of the CDR3 is 15 residues. The germline CDR1 and CDR2 sequences are DFQATT and SNEGSKA (reference sequence). Trimming stripped 5 bases from V and 0 bases from J, with 14 bases between. CDR3 coding DNA: TGCAGTGCTCAGCGACCAGGAAGCTCCTACAATGAGCAGTTCTTC. Translated, it gives CSAQRPGSSYNEQFF.

The V and J genes are TRBV7-6 and TRBJ2-7; no clear D gene. CDR3 length equals 14 residues. Trimming stripped 1 base from V and 0 bases from J, with 7 bases between. Germline loops: CDR1 SGHVS, CDR2 FNYEAQ. The CDR3 nucleotides read TGTGCCAGCAGCTTAGAACAGACCTCCTACGAGCAGTACTTC. The encoded protein is CASSLEQTSYEQYF.

Notes on this clonotype: Just one base apart from a much larger clone, this may be a read error. This chain joins TRBV25-1 and TRBJ2-3, with D perhaps matching TRBD1 or TRBD2 (5 bases each). Germline CDR1 MGHDK, CDR2 SYGVNS. Trimming took off 3 bases at V and 1 base at J, with 14 bases between the two ends. This CDR3 contains 16 residues. The CDR3 spells CASSDIEGFGTDTQYF. CDR3 nucleotide sequence: TGTGCCAGCAGTGATATCGAGGGGTTCGGCACAGATACGCAGTATTTT.

A few counts support this clonotype. The chain links TRBV7-9 to TRBJ2-2; no clear D gene. V gave up 8 bases and J gave up 3 bases, with 10 bases separating them. Germline V gene lookup returns CDR1 SEHNR and CDR2 FQNEAQ (reference sequence). This CDR3 spans 13 amino acids. CDR3: CASPNTDTGELFF. The CDR3 DNA reads as TGTGCCAGCCCAAATACAGACACCGGGGAGCTGTTTTTT.

The rearrangement uses TRBV3-1 and TRBJ1-1; tentative D call: TRBD1 (5 bases). Between the trimmed V and J ends, which lost 3 bases and 8 bases, there was a span of 16 bases. This CDR3 comprises 14 residues. In germline, CDR1 is LGHDT, CDR2 YNNKEL (reference sequence). This CDR3 reads CASSHGGAGPEAFF. The CDR3 DNA reads as TGTGCCAGCAGCCATGGAGGGGCAGGCCCCGAAGCTTTCTTT.

This clonotype showed up just a few times. The V gene is TRBV5-1, the J gene TRBJ2-5, with 10 bases lining up with TRBD2. TRBJ2-1 matches the DNA end more closely, so the J call is doubtful. From germline, CDR1 is SGHRS and CDR2 YFSETQ. This CDR3 region has 15 residues. CDR3 protein: CASRRAGGLTNEQFF. Here the CDR3 DNA reads TGCGCCAGCAGACGAGCGGGAGGGCTTACCAATGAGCAGTTCTTC.

V gene TRBV20-1 combines with J gene TRBJ1-5, with D unresolved. The CDR3 has 13 residues. The V gene lost 5 bases and the J gene lost 0 bases, with 8 bases spanning the gap. Per germline, CDR1 DFQATT and CDR2 SNEGSKA (reference sequence). CDR3: CSALQVSNQPQHF. The CDR3 DNA reads as TGCAGTGCTCTGCAGGTTAGCAATCAGCCCCAGCATTTT.

The CDR3 DNA is TGTGCCATCAGTGAGTCAGATGTGGTAGCGAAGACCTACGAGCAGTACTTC. Translated, it gives CAISESDVVAKTYEQYF. The J gene is TRBJ2-5, the V gene TRBV10-3, with D possibly matching TRBD2 (5 bases). Gene TRBJ2-7 matches the end of the DNA better, so the J call may be wrong. CDR1 and CDR2 (germline): ENHRY, SYGVKD. The length of the CDR3 is 17 residues.

V is TRBV20-1 and J is TRBJ2-5; 14 bases are shared with TRBD2. This CDR3 contains 16 residues. The germline V gene has CDR1 DFQATT and CDR2 SNEGSKA (reference sequence). V lost 5 bases to trimming and J lost 4 bases; unmatched junction nucleotides: 9. CDR3 amino acids: CSAVGTSGSEGETQYF. As DNA, the CDR3 is TGCAGTGCTGTGGGGACTAGCGGGAGCGAGGGAGAGACCCAGTACTTC.

The gene calls are TRBV7-2 and TRBJ2-3, with 9 bases lining up with TRBD2. CDR1 and CDR2 (germline): SGHTA, FQGNSA. Germline trimming cut 5 bases from V and 1 base from J; bases unmatched to any gene: 4. CDR3 length: 15 amino acids. CDR3 in amino acids: CASSQRTSGTDTQYF. For the CDR3, the DNA is TGTGCCAGCAGCCAGCGGACTAGCGGCACAGATACGCAGTATTTT.

This clonotype was seen only a few times. The CDR3 loop reads CASSLDSGSGNTIYF. CDR3 coding DNA: TGTGCCAGCAGCTTGGATTCTGGGTCTGGAAACACCATATATTTT. The chain is built from TRBV5-5 and TRBJ1-3; D uncertain. The V gene lost 0 bases and the J gene lost 1 base, with 8 bases spanning the gap. The CDR3 has 15 residues. In germline, CDR1 is SGHKS, CDR2 YYEKEE (reference sequence).

The V and J genes are TRBV2 and TRBJ2-4; D perhaps matches TRBD2 (5 bases). Trimming left V 7 bases short and J 0 bases short, with 13 bases between. Germline lookup yields CDR1 SNHLY and CDR2 FYNNEI. The length of the CDR3 is 15 residues. CDR3 region: CASIQEDLAKNIQYF. DNA for the CDR3: TGTGCCAGCATTCAGGAGGATCTAGCCAAAAACATTCAGTACTTC.

The sample holds a few counts of this clonotype. The chain's CDR3 is CASSKGQGLGAFF. The CDR3 DNA sequence: TGTGCCAGCAGTAAAGGACAGGGCCTAGGAGCTTTCTTT. The chain combines TRBV28 with TRBJ1-1, with 8 nucleotides matching TRBD1. The CDR3 covers 13 residues. CDR1 MDHEN and CDR2 SYDVKM come from the germline V gene. The junction had 9 bases not matched to a gene; V was cut back by 5 bases and J by 10 bases.

The V and J genes are TRBV2 and TRBJ2-1; possibly TRBD2 for D (6 bases). The CDR3 sequence is 14 residues long. Germline V CDR1 and CDR2: SNHLY, FYNNEI. Trimming removed 6 bases from V and 3 bases from J, with 12 bases in between. DNA of the CDR3: TGTGCCAGCAGGGGGGGACTTAACTACAATGAGCAGTTCTTC. Amino acid sequence: CASRGGLNYNEQFF.

In its sample, this clonotype was seen a few times. The chain combines TRBV12-5 with TRBJ2-5; TRBD2 might be the D (6 bases). Trimming took 1 base from V and 5 from J, leaving 11 bases between them. The CDR3 is made up of 14 amino acids. Germline-derived CDR1 and CDR2 are LGHNT and FRNRAP. CDR3 in DNA: TGTGCTAGTGGTTTGGGACTAGTTCGCGAGACCCAGTACTTC. Translation: CASGLGLVRETQYF.

The rearrangement links TRBV27 to TRBJ1-4; 7 bases align to TRBD1. Germline CDR1 and CDR2: MNHEY and SMNVEV (reference sequence). The CDR3 loop spans 15 amino acids. V lost 5 bases, J lost 6 bases, and 9 bases stayed unmatched. The CDR3 region has the DNA TGTGCCAGCAGTGCGACAGGGAGGGAGTATGAAAAACTGTTTTTT. This gives the protein CASSATGREYEKLFF.

V and J are TRBV18 and TRBJ2-1; 8 positions agree with TRBD1. The germline gives CDR1 KGHSH, CDR2 LQKENI. This CDR3 has 15 residues. Trimming removed 1 base from V and 6 bases from J; junction bases left unmatched: 5. The CDR3 sequence: CASSPLGTGSNEQFF. The CDR3 nucleotides are TGTGCCAGCTCACCACTCGGGACAGGTTCCAATGAGCAGTTCTTC.